Listed below are T cell receptor beta chains from one sample, sequenced in a study of technical replicates of blood from a handful of donors. Only in-frame clones appear in the TCRdb table, and some are missing; sequencing was by immunoSEQ multiplex PCR. The repertoire has more than 90,000 clones, 95% of them found once; the top ten carry roughly 0.33%. Sequencing input: T cells isolated from PBMCs. The source of these receptors is a human donor in good health. CDR3s include the opening cysteine and the closing phenylalanine or tryptophan. The D gene is left open where the match is weak. Part of the rows lack a size; the others show once, few, many or a class for expanded clones.

V gene,clone size,D gene,J gene,CDR3 protein,CDR3 DNA
TRBV7-8,.,TRBD1,TRBJ1-2,CASSLALGDRGGGYTF,TGTGCCAGCAGCTTAGCGCTAGGGGACAGGGGGGGTGGCTACACCTTC
TRBV2,.,TRBD1,TRBJ1-2,CASSTTGTNYGYTF,TGTGCCAGCAGTACGACAGGGACGAACTATGGCTACACCTTC
TRBV9,.,TRBD2,TRBJ2-7,CASSGGLGGYEQYF,TGTGCCAGCAGCGGGGGACTAGGTGGCTACGAGCAGTACTTC
TRBV29-1,.,TRBD1,TRBJ1-2,CSVWYRGNYGYTF,TGCAGCGTTTGGTACAGGGGGAACTATGGCTACACCTTC
TRBV20-1,.,.,TRBJ2-3,CSLLTDTQYF,TGCAGCCTACTCACAGATACGCAGTATTTT
TRBV6-5,.,TRBD2,TRBJ2-7,CASSPREVYEQYF,TGTGCCAGCAGTCCCCGGGAGGTGTACGAGCAGTACTTC
TRBV27,.,.,TRBJ1-1,CASSYRENTEAFF,TGTGCCAGCAGCTACAGGGAGAACACTGAAGCTTTCTTT
TRBV5-1,.,.,TRBJ2-2,CASSPTSGRTGELFF,TGCGCCAGCAGCCCTACGTCGGGGAGGACCGGGGAGCTGTTTTTT
TRBV25-1,.,.,TRBJ1-1,CASSAGDLNTEAFF,TGTGCCAGCAGTGCTGGAGATTTGAACACTGAAGCTTTCTTT
TRBV6-5,.,TRBD2,TRBJ2-3,CASSQLAGGTDTQYF,TGTGCCAGCAGCCAACTAGCGGGAGGAACAGATACGCAGTATTTT
TRBV5-1,.,TRBD2,TRBJ2-3,CASSLAREVDTQYF,TGCGCCAGCAGCTTGGCCCGGGAGGTAGATACGCAGTATTTT
TRBV7-3,.,TRBD2,TRBJ2-7,CASSSSSGSHEQYF,TGTGCCAGCAGCTCCTCTAGCGGGAGCCACGAGCAGTACTTC
TRBV5-8,.,TRBD2,TRBJ2-7,CASSPSLAGVHEQYF,TGTGCCAGCAGCCCATCACTAGCGGGGGTCCACGAGCAGTACTTC
TRBV18,.,.,TRBJ1-1,CASSPLVRQVGLRATEAFF,TGTGCCAGCTCACCCTTGGTTAGACAGGTTGGTTTAAGAGCCACTGAAGCTTTCTTT
TRBV5-6,.,.,TRBJ2-7,CASSPPAAHEQYF,TGTGCCAGCAGCCCTCCGGCGGCCCACGAGCAGTACTTC
TRBV6-6,.,.,TRBJ1-2,CASSQGGYTF,TGTGCCAGCAGTCAGGGGGGCTACACCTTC
TRBV27,.,.,TRBJ1-5,CASSFGQPANQPQHF,TGTGCCAGCAGTTTTGGACAGCCTGCAAATCAGCCCCAGCATTTT
TRBV2,medium-sized,.,TRBJ2-1,CASSVTSYNEQFF,TGTGCCAGCAGTGTGACTTCCTACAATGAGCAGTTCTTC
TRBV21-1,.,.,TRBJ2-1,CASRAGACQFF,TGTGCCAGCAGAGCGGGAGCTTGTCAGTTCTTC
TRBV11-3,.,TRBD2,TRBJ2-1,CASSYISGLYNEQFF,TGTGCCAGCAGCTATATTAGCGGGCTATACAATGAGCAGTTCTTC
TRBV7-6,.,.,TRBJ2-2,CASSFSASNTGELFF,TGTGCCAGCAGCTTTAGCGCCTCGAACACCGGGGAGCTGTTTTTT
TRBV4-1,.,.,TRBJ2-3,CASSQDLEGGQYF,TGCGCCAGCAGCCAAGATTTGGAGGGAGGGCAGTATTTT
TRBV28,.,TRBD2,TRBJ2-1,CASSLAGREDEQFF,TGTGCCAGCAGTTTAGCAGGGAGGGAGGATGAGCAGTTCTTC
TRBV29-1,.,.,TRBJ2-5,CSVDSGETQYF,TGCAGCGTAGACAGTGGAGAGACCCAGTACTTC
TRBV7-9,.,.,TRBJ1-2,CASSLAGGLDYGYTF,TGTGCCAGCAGCTTAGCGGGGGGGCTGGATTATGGCTACACCTTC
TRBV4-3,once,.,TRBJ1-2,CASSQVLRAADGYTF,TGCGCCAGCAGCCAAGTGCTCAGGGCCGCGGATGGCTACACCTTC
TRBV28,.,TRBD2,TRBJ2-5,CASSQLAGEDKTQYF,TGTGCCAGCAGCCAACTAGCGGGAGAGGATAAGACCCAGTACTTC
TRBV27,.,.,TRBJ2-2,CASRRGGGLTGELFF,TGTGCCAGCAGAAGGGGCGGGGGCCTTACCGGGGAGCTGTTTTTT
TRBV4-2,.,TRBD2,TRBJ2-3,CASSPRAGTTDTQYF,TGTGCCAGCAGCCCCCGAGCGGGAACCACAGATACGCAGTATTTT
TRBV19,.,.,TRBJ1-5,CASSRQDYNQPQHF,TGTGCCAGTAGTAGACAGGATTACAATCAGCCCCAGCATTTT
TRBV19,.,.,TRBJ2-7,CASSARLANPYEQYF,TGTGCCAGTAGTGCGCGACTTGCTAACCCGTACGAGCAGTACTTC
TRBV18,once,.,TRBJ1-5,CASSPSGRGSNQPQHF,TGTGCCAGCTCACCATCAGGGAGGGGGAGCAATCAGCCCCAGCATTTT
TRBV7-8,.,TRBD1,TRBJ2-2,CASSYGQGANTGELFF,TGTGCCAGCAGCTACGGACAGGGGGCGAACACCGGGGAGCTGTTTTTT
TRBV19,.,TRBD1,TRBJ1-5,CATGSGTGFSGNQPQHF,TGTGCCACCGGATCCGGGACAGGGTTTTCAGGCAATCAGCCCCAGCATTTT
TRBV19,.,TRBD1,TRBJ1-1,CASSSIVSGTGPYNTEAFF,TGTGCCAGTAGCTCAATAGTATCCGGGACAGGGCCTTATAACACTGAAGCTTTCTTT
TRBV19,.,.,TRBJ1-1,CASSIQPEDLNTEAFF,TGTGCCAGTAGTATTCAACCTGAGGATTTGAACACTGAAGCTTTCTTT